This TCR beta chain was documented in a study of T-cell reconstitution after alpha-beta-depleted transplantation in children. Germline V lookup: CDR1 SGHRS, CDR2 YFSETQ. The CDR3 runs to 13 residues. V was trimmed by 0 bases and J by 6 bases, leaving 7 bases between them. This sample's TCRbeta library carried unique molecular identifier barcodes. One entry per CDR3 protein results from TCRdb running MiXCR on the PCR reads. Among 330,000 or so distinct CDR3 sequences, 10% were seen once, and the ten largest hold 2.4%. This clonotype was detected only a few times. The sequences come from PBMCs from the stem cell graft donor, collected from the stem cell graft. This receptor was identified in a human donor who donated a stem cell graft to a child with acute lymphoblastic leukemia. The chain links TRBV5-1 to TRBJ2-1, with D unresolved. The CDR3 is CASSLDSINEQFF. Written as DNA, the CDR3 is TGCGCCAGCAGCTTGGATAGCATCAATGAGCAGTTCTTC. Combining the CDR3 with reference TRBV5-1 and TRBJ2-1 gives the whole variable domain KAGVTQTPRYLIKTRGQQVTLSCSPISGHRSVSWYQQTPGQGLQFLFEYFSETQRNKGNFPGRFSGRQFSNSRSEMNVSTLELGDSALYLCASSLDSINEQFFGPGTRLTVL.